Reported below is one T cell receptor beta chain. Its target is not known. This record comes from a study of OX40 agonist ivuxolimab in advanced cancers. Broader study findings: Among the lowest peripheral clonal expansion occurred in 0.1-3.0 mg/kg partial responders. In the 0.1 to 3.0 mg/kg range, CD4+ and CD8+ blood T cells had expanded clonally by week 6.

Looked up from germline, CDR1 is MNHEY and CDR2 is SMNVEV (reference sequence). This CDR3 has 15 amino acids. V was cut by 6 bases and J by 4 bases, with 16 bases left in between. The protocol was immunoSEQ multiplex PCR, while the TCRdb copy is restricted to in-frame clones and leaves out a portion. The table records about 84,000 clones, roughly 82% of them present only once. The material sequenced was CD4+ or CD8+ T cells sorted from blood, taken in a trial of the OX40 agonist ivuxolimab. This chain joins TRBV27 and TRBJ1-5, with no clear D. The clonotype originates from an adult with an advanced solid tumor such as melanoma, head and neck, liver or kidney cancer. CDR3 region: CASRALKTPNQPQHF. The CDR3 DNA is TGTGCCAGCAGGGCATTAAAGACACCTAATCAGCCCCAGCATTTT.